This T cell receptor (beta chain) was retrieved from a study of radiotherapy plus CTLA-4 blockade in lung cancer. J lost 6 bases, V lost 0 bases, and 2 bases had no gene match. CDR3 length equals 14 residues. CDR1 SGHDT and CDR2 YYEEEE come from the germline V gene. The table came from immunoSEQ multiplex PCR; TCRdb's copy has only in-frame clones and leaves some out. Of about 110,000 clones listed, around 85% were seen once; the top ten hold approximately 2.5%. Study-wide results and limits: Following radiotherapy plus ipilimumab, tumor-derived TCR clones expanded in the blood. Early clonal dynamics of blood T cells, together with interferon-beta, were reported as the best response predictor.

Those patients who had chemo-refractory metastatic non-small-cell lung cancer were given focal radiation along with CTLA-4 blockade through ipilimumab. As regards this clone: What it binds is unknown.

The sequences come from peripheral blood, collected from a patient treated with radiotherapy plus ipilimumab. The chain joins TRBV5-6 to TRBJ2-1; 8 positions match TRBD1. This TCR came from a human donor with non-small cell lung cancer that progressed on radiotherapy plus ipilimumab. Some clones in this sample may be carry-over from other donors' samples. The CDR3 region has the DNA TGTGCCAGCAGCTTGGGGGACAGGTTCAATGAGCAGTTCTTC. Amino acid sequence: CASSLGDRFNEQFF.